The clone carrying this T cell receptor beta chain occurred once. V was pared by 2 bases and J by 5 bases, with 4 bases of the junction left unmatched. The germline V gene encodes CDR1 SGDLS and CDR2 YYNGEE. The CDR3 loop spans 14 amino acids. This specimen comes from a study of blood T cell repertoires in COVID-19. Whole-study context: The analysed material was cDNA or gDNA that came from T cells, B-cell-depleted T cells, or PBMCs.

Repertoires were generated with immunoSEQ multiplex PCR, while TCRdb's copy carries only in-frame clones and drops some. The table shows 100,000 to 150,000 clones, with roughly 75% occurring only once. This TCR was recovered from a man aged 55 to 69 with active or convalescent COVID-19. The chain recombines TRBV9 with TRBJ2-5, with TRBD1 matching over 9 bases. Specimen: peripheral blood. CDR3 in amino acids: CASSVGQGRETQYF. The CDR3 DNA reads TGTGCCAGCAGCGTGGGACAGGGAAGGGAGACCCAGTACTTC.